This T cell receptor beta chain was obtained from a study of T cell responses to AZD1222 COVID-19 vaccine. The protocol was immunoSEQ multiplex PCR, while the TCRdb copy is restricted to in-frame clones and leaves out a portion. The sample lists over 45,000 clones, around 85% seen once, with over 12% in the top ten. Germline CDR1 and CDR2: KGHSH and LQKENI. This CDR3 comprises 14 residues. Deletions cut 4 bases from V and 2 bases from J, with 9 bases between. The study's findings and limits: At study baseline, merely six AZD1222 recipients were seropositive. Rises in breadth and depth of Spike-specific TCRs came after two AZD1222 doses. Donors were chiefly white British, with a greater number of females, and clonal diversity was perhaps underestimated.

Comments on this clone: What it binds is not known.

The source of this sequence is an adult in good health. The rearrangement uses TRBV18 and TRBJ2-1; no reliable D call. The sequencing here drew on peripheral blood, taken on day 0 of AZD1222 vaccination. CDR3 DNA sequence: TGTGCCAGCTCACTGGCTACGACCTACAATGAGCAGTTCTTC. This translates into CASSLATTYNEQFF.